The rows below give T cell receptor beta chains drawn from one sample of a study of blood T cell repertoires in COVID-19. Sequencing used immunoSEQ multiplex PCR; TCRdb keeps in-frame clones, though not all of them. This sample has about 380,000 clones; 81% occur once, and the top ten carry 1.1%. Sequenced material: peripheral blood. Receptors originate from a human donor with acute or convalescent COVID-19. The donor label of this sample is uncertain. Both conserved end residues are part of each CDR3. D genes are given only for firm matches. Not all rows give a size; the values are once, few, many and, for expanded clones, a class.

d_call: TRBD2; j_call: TRBJ2-3; v_call: TRBV19; clone_size: NA; cdr3_aa: CASSPGGGTDTQYF; cdr3_nt: TGTGCCAGTAGCCCTGGCGGGGGTACGGATACGCAGTATTTT
d_call: TRBD2; j_call: TRBJ2-5; v_call: TRBV15; clone_size: NA; cdr3_aa: CATSRGGGARETQYF; cdr3_nt: TGTGCCACCAGCAGAGGCGGGGGGGCCAGGGAGACCCAGTACTTC
d_call: TRBD1; j_call: TRBJ1-6; v_call: TRBV2; clone_size: NA; cdr3_aa: CASSRTGRSYNSPLHF; cdr3_nt: TGTGCCAGCAGCAGGACAGGGAGGTCCTATAATTCACCCCTCCACTTT
d_call: NA; j_call: TRBJ2-1; v_call: TRBV6-1; clone_size: NA; cdr3_aa: CASSEALGGAYNEQFF; cdr3_nt: TGTGCCAGCAGTGAAGCGCTGGGGGGGGCTTACAATGAGCAGTTCTTC
d_call: NA; j_call: TRBJ2-7; v_call: TRBV6-4; clone_size: once; cdr3_aa: CASSGRNEQYF; cdr3_nt: TGTGCCAGCAGTGGGAGAAACGAGCAGTACTTC
d_call: NA; j_call: TRBJ1-1; v_call: TRBV21-1; clone_size: few; cdr3_aa: CASSTGAFF; cdr3_nt: TGTGCCAGCAGCACCGGAGCTTTCTTT
d_call: NA; j_call: TRBJ2-1; v_call: TRBV7-2; clone_size: NA; cdr3_aa: CASSLARDNEQFF; cdr3_nt: TGTGCCAGCAGCTTAGCGAGGGACAATGAGCAGTTCTTC
d_call: NA; j_call: TRBJ1-1; v_call: TRBV7-2; clone_size: NA; cdr3_aa: CASSVTRVTEAFF; cdr3_nt: TGTGCCAGCAGCGTTACGAGGGTCACTGAAGCTTTCTTT
d_call: TRBD2; j_call: TRBJ2-1; v_call: TRBV7-6; clone_size: NA; cdr3_aa: CASSSFEGLGRAEQFF; cdr3_nt: TGTGCCAGCAGCTCTTTTGAGGGACTAGGGAGGGCTGAGCAGTTCTTC
d_call: NA; j_call: TRBJ1-5; v_call: TRBV2; clone_size: few; cdr3_aa: CASRNDSRSNQPQHF; cdr3_nt: TGTGCCAGCAGGAACGACAGCCGTAGCAATCAGCCCCAGCATTTT
d_call: NA; j_call: TRBJ1-1; v_call: TRBV7-8; clone_size: NA; cdr3_aa: CASSIRGTEAFF; cdr3_nt: TGTGCCAGCAGCATAAGGGGGACTGAAGCTTTCTTT
d_call: TRBD2; j_call: TRBJ2-3; v_call: TRBV30; clone_size: NA; cdr3_aa: CAWSVYGTISTDTQYF; cdr3_nt: TGTGCCTGGAGTGTATACGGGACTATAAGCACAGATACGCAGTATTTT
d_call: NA; j_call: TRBJ2-4; v_call: TRBV12-3/TRBV12-4; clone_size: once; cdr3_aa: CASSLGGKDQYF; cdr3_nt: TGTGCCAGCAGTTTAGGAGGGAAGGATCAGTACTTC
d_call: TRBD1; j_call: TRBJ1-1; v_call: TRBV6-5; clone_size: NA; cdr3_aa: CASSTGQGWKAFF; cdr3_nt: TGTGCCAGCAGTACGGGACAGGGGTGGAAAGCTTTCTTT
d_call: NA; j_call: TRBJ1-1; v_call: TRBV3-1/TRBV3-2; clone_size: NA; cdr3_aa: CASSQLRANTEAFF; cdr3_nt: TGTGCCAGCAGCCAACTGAGGGCGAACACTGAAGCTTTCTTT
d_call: TRBD1; j_call: TRBJ1-1; v_call: TRBV5-1; clone_size: NA; cdr3_aa: CASSLAQGASRTEAFF; cdr3_nt: TGCGCCAGCAGCTTGGCCCAGGGGGCGAGTCGGACTGAAGCTTTCTTT
d_call: NA; j_call: TRBJ1-1; v_call: TRBV20-1; clone_size: NA; cdr3_aa: CSASPFLRTEAFF; cdr3_nt: TGCAGTGCTAGTCCCTTCCTTCGCACTGAAGCTTTCTTT
d_call: NA; j_call: TRBJ1-1; v_call: TRBV29-1; clone_size: NA; cdr3_aa: CSVGGENTEAFF; cdr3_nt: TGCAGCGTTGGGGGAGAGAACACTGAAGCTTTCTTT
d_call: TRBD1; j_call: TRBJ1-2; v_call: TRBV30; clone_size: NA; cdr3_aa: CAWSVRGTGGYGYTF; cdr3_nt: TGTGCCTGGAGTGTACGTGGGACAGGGGGCTATGGCTACACCTTC
d_call: TRBD1; j_call: TRBJ2-3; v_call: TRBV3-1/TRBV3-2; clone_size: NA; cdr3_aa: CASSQGTGGEEPYTQYF; cdr3_nt: TGTGCCAGCAGCCAAGGGACAGGGGGCGAAGAGCCCTATACGCAGTATTTT
d_call: TRBD2; j_call: TRBJ2-1; v_call: TRBV2; clone_size: NA; cdr3_aa: CASSETSGGAHEQFF; cdr3_nt: TGTGCCAGCAGTGAGACTAGCGGGGGGGCTCATGAGCAGTTCTTC
d_call: TRBD1; j_call: TRBJ1-1; v_call: TRBV4-1; clone_size: NA; cdr3_aa: CASSQTPMDRPVTEAFF; cdr3_nt: TGCGCCAGCAGCCAAACCCCAATGGACAGGCCAGTCACTGAAGCTTTCTTT
d_call: NA; j_call: TRBJ2-7; v_call: TRBV18; clone_size: NA; cdr3_aa: CASSPGLSSYEQYF; cdr3_nt: TGTGCCAGCTCACCGGGGCTAAGCTCCTACGAGCAGTACTTC
d_call: TRBD1; j_call: TRBJ2-1; v_call: TRBV5-1; clone_size: NA; cdr3_aa: CASSSQLGTGYNEQFF; cdr3_nt: TGCGCCAGCAGCTCACAACTAGGGACAGGCTACAATGAGCAGTTCTTC
d_call: NA; j_call: TRBJ2-1; v_call: TRBV15; clone_size: NA; cdr3_aa: CATSYFIRQYNEQFF; cdr3_nt: TGTGCCACCAGCTACTTTATCAGGCAGTACAATGAGCAGTTCTTC
d_call: NA; j_call: TRBJ2-5; v_call: TRBV6-6; clone_size: NA; cdr3_aa: CASSRGGETQYF; cdr3_nt: TGTGCCAGCAGTAGGGGTGGAGAGACCCAGTACTTC
d_call: TRBD1; j_call: TRBJ2-7; v_call: TRBV28; clone_size: NA; cdr3_aa: CASRKLGTGGYEQYF; cdr3_nt: TGTGCCAGCAGAAAACTCGGGACAGGGGGCTACGAGCAGTACTTC
d_call: NA; j_call: TRBJ1-1; v_call: TRBV5-1; clone_size: NA; cdr3_aa: CASSTGRYGYTEAFF; cdr3_nt: TGCGCCAGCAGTACAGGGCGATATGGGTACACTGAAGCTTTCTTT
d_call: NA; j_call: TRBJ2-2; v_call: TRBV18; clone_size: once; cdr3_aa: CASSPTDTGELFF; cdr3_nt: TGTGCCAGCTCACCAACGGACACCGGGGAGCTGTTTTTT
d_call: NA; j_call: TRBJ1-1; v_call: TRBV6-5; clone_size: NA; cdr3_aa: CASSPAGYTNTEAFF; cdr3_nt: TGTGCCAGCAGTCCCGCAGGGTATACAAACACTGAAGCTTTCTTT
d_call: TRBD2; j_call: TRBJ2-5; v_call: TRBV7-9; clone_size: NA; cdr3_aa: CASSPQTSGRGETQYF; cdr3_nt: TGTGCCAGCAGCCCGCAAACTAGCGGGAGGGGGGAGACCCAGTACTTC
d_call: NA; j_call: TRBJ2-1; v_call: TRBV28; clone_size: NA; cdr3_aa: CASSSSTGRVNYRPTQYNNEQFF; cdr3_nt: TGTGCCAGCAGTTCCTCTACAGGGCGGGTAAATTATAGACCAACACAATATAACAATGAGCAGTTCTTC
d_call: TRBD2; j_call: TRBJ2-7; v_call: TRBV7-9; clone_size: NA; cdr3_aa: CASSYGLAGSSYEQYF; cdr3_nt: TGTGCCAGCAGCTACGGACTAGCGGGGAGCTCCTACGAGCAGTACTTC
d_call: TRBD2; j_call: TRBJ2-1; v_call: TRBV7-2; clone_size: NA; cdr3_aa: CASSLASAGGVQFF; cdr3_nt: TGTGCCAGCAGCTTAGCGTCGGCGGGAGGAGTTCAGTTCTTC
d_call: NA; j_call: TRBJ1-1; v_call: TRBV29-1; clone_size: NA; cdr3_aa: CSVEVRAGDTEAFF; cdr3_nt: TGCAGCGTTGAAGTTAGGGCCGGGGACACTGAAGCTTTCTTT
d_call: NA; j_call: TRBJ2-7; v_call: TRBV7-2; clone_size: NA; cdr3_aa: CASSLGTSNFYEQYF; cdr3_nt: TGTGCCAGCAGCTTAGGGACATCCAACTTCTACGAGCAGTACTTC
d_call: TRBD2; j_call: TRBJ2-3; v_call: TRBV19; clone_size: NA; cdr3_aa: CASRLSGMGTDTQYF; cdr3_nt: TGTGCCAGTAGACTTAGCGGGATGGGGACAGATACGCAGTATTTT
d_call: NA; j_call: TRBJ1-1; v_call: TRBV27; clone_size: NA; cdr3_aa: CASRGIAEAFF; cdr3_nt: TGTGCCAGCCGCGGTATTGCTGAAGCTTTCTTT
d_call: TRBD1; j_call: TRBJ2-2; v_call: TRBV27; clone_size: NA; cdr3_aa: CASSWRRRYLKGAESGELFF; cdr3_nt: TGTGCCAGCAGTTGGAGGCGCAGGTATCTTAAGGGGGCGGAATCCGGGGAGCTGTTTTTT
d_call: TRBD1; j_call: TRBJ2-3; v_call: TRBV11-2; clone_size: NA; cdr3_aa: CASSSRQGGTQYF; cdr3_nt: TGTGCCAGCAGCTCAAGACAGGGTGGGACGCAGTATTTT
d_call: TRBD1; j_call: TRBJ1-4; v_call: TRBV4-2; clone_size: NA; cdr3_aa: CASSQGDGQGREKLFF; cdr3_nt: TGTGCCAGCAGCCAAGGTGACGGACAGGGTAGAGAAAAACTGTTTTTT
d_call: NA; j_call: TRBJ1-5; v_call: TRBV15; clone_size: NA; cdr3_aa: CATSKAPQGLNQPQHF; cdr3_nt: TGTGCCACCAGCAAGGCCCCACAGGGCCTCAATCAGCCCCAGCATTTT
d_call: NA; j_call: TRBJ2-2; v_call: TRBV7-9; clone_size: NA; cdr3_aa: CASRGGEDLTGELFF; cdr3_nt: TGTGCCAGCAGAGGCGGGGAGGATCTCACCGGGGAGCTGTTTTTT
d_call: NA; j_call: TRBJ1-2; v_call: TRBV28; clone_size: NA; cdr3_aa: CASSLLMAYGYTF; cdr3_nt: TGTGCCAGCAGTTTATTAATGGCCTATGGCTACACCTTC
d_call: NA; j_call: TRBJ1-2; v_call: TRBV4-1; clone_size: NA; cdr3_aa: CASSRTRVSDTRRTHGYTF; cdr3_nt: TGCGCCAGCAGCCGAACCAGGGTATCCGACACTCGCAGAACCCATGGCTACACCTTC
d_call: NA; j_call: TRBJ2-1; v_call: TRBV5-1; clone_size: few; cdr3_aa: CASSSRSYNEQFF; cdr3_nt: TGCGCCAGCAGTTCCAGGTCCTACAATGAGCAGTTCTTC
d_call: TRBD2; j_call: TRBJ2-3; v_call: TRBV4-2; clone_size: NA; cdr3_aa: CASSQELAGADTQYF; cdr3_nt: TGTGCCAGCAGCCAAGAGCTAGCGGGGGCAGATACGCAGTATTTT
d_call: NA; j_call: TRBJ1-2; v_call: TRBV18; clone_size: NA; cdr3_aa: CASSPLPGDTDGYTF; cdr3_nt: TGTGCCAGCTCACCACTCCCGGGGGATACGGATGGCTACACCTTC
d_call: TRBD1; j_call: TRBJ1-1; v_call: TRBV7-2; clone_size: NA; cdr3_aa: CASSLGEQGATEAFF; cdr3_nt: TGTGCCAGCAGCTTAGGAGAACAGGGGGCAACTGAAGCTTTCTTT
d_call: NA; j_call: TRBJ2-7; v_call: TRBV7-2; clone_size: NA; cdr3_aa: CASSLVGAVHEQYF; cdr3_nt: TGTGCCAGCAGCTTAGTGGGGGCGGTCCACGAGCAGTACTTC
d_call: TRBD1; j_call: TRBJ2-3; v_call: TRBV5-1; clone_size: NA; cdr3_aa: CASTPGGNTDTQYF; cdr3_nt: TGCGCCAGCACCCCAGGGGGAAACACAGATACGCAGTATTTT
d_call: NA; j_call: TRBJ1-1; v_call: TRBV18; clone_size: NA; cdr3_aa: CASSPPAGRGTEAFF; cdr3_nt: TGTGCCAGCTCACCCCCCGCAGGGCGAGGCACTGAAGCTTTCTTT
d_call: NA; j_call: TRBJ2-1; v_call: TRBV5-4; clone_size: NA; cdr3_aa: CASSYIASSYNEQFF; cdr3_nt: TGTGCCAGCAGCTATATCGCCAGCTCCTACAATGAGCAGTTCTTC
d_call: TRBD1; j_call: TRBJ1-2; v_call: TRBV6-5; clone_size: NA; cdr3_aa: CASSYSNRQGLGYTF; cdr3_nt: TGTGCCAGCAGTTACTCAAACCGACAGGGGCTGGGCTACACCTTC
d_call: NA; j_call: TRBJ2-3; v_call: TRBV15; clone_size: NA; cdr3_aa: CATSPPVISAVTF; cdr3_nt: TGTGCCACCAGCCCCCCTGTCATATCGGCGGTCACCTTT
d_call: TRBD1; j_call: TRBJ1-6; v_call: TRBV5-1; clone_size: NA; cdr3_aa: CASSLWGQANSPLHF; cdr3_nt: TGCGCCAGCAGCTTGTGGGGACAGGCGAATTCACCCCTCCACTTT
d_call: TRBD2; j_call: TRBJ2-3; v_call: TRBV6-1; clone_size: NA; cdr3_aa: CASSEVRGGADTQYF; cdr3_nt: TGTGCCAGCAGTGAAGTACGGGGGGGGGCAGATACGCAGTATTTT
d_call: NA; j_call: TRBJ2-7; v_call: TRBV5-6; clone_size: NA; cdr3_aa: CASSLRRLSPYEQYF; cdr3_nt: TGTGCCAGCAGCCTGAGGCGACTTTCCCCCTACGAGCAGTACTTC
d_call: NA; j_call: TRBJ2-5; v_call: TRBV2; clone_size: NA; cdr3_aa: CASRRAGETQYF; cdr3_nt: TGTGCCAGCAGGAGGGCAGGAGAGACCCAGTACTTC